A single sample gave rise to the 21 T cell receptor beta chains below, sequenced in a study of regulatory T cells in long-lasting Graves disease. According to the study, TCR beta libraries were built with iRepertoire HTBI primers and CDR3-region Arm-PCR. TCRdb re-called the multiplex PCR reads with MiXCR, one entry per CDR3 protein. The table has some 330,000 distinct CDR3 sequences, 10% to 15% seen once; the top ten hold under 20%. Time point denoted: newly diagnosed GD, antithyroid drugs for less than 3 months. Generation of the TCR library employed RNA extracted from PBMCs. These records were also assigned to another study, of T cells in Graves' hyperthyroidism and ophthalmopathy.

The sequences come from peripheral blood mononuclear cells (PBMCs), collected at new diagnosis, from a patient treated with antithyroid drugs. The receptors were sampled from a woman aged 18 to 35 with Graves disease.

This clonotype was counted ten times or more. J is TRBJ1-2 and V is TRBV11-2, with D perhaps TRBD1 (5 bases). Trimming pared 5 bases from V and 5 bases from J, leaving 6 bases between. There are 11 residues in the CDR3. The germline V gene has CDR1 SGHAT and CDR2 FQNNGV. CDR3 sequence: CASSEGYGYTF. CDR3 bases: TGTGCCAGCAGCGAGGGGTATGGCTACACCTTC.

In its sample, this clonotype was seen many times. The chain uses TRBV2 and TRBJ1-1; D call uncertain. The germline V gene encodes CDR1 SNHLY and CDR2 FYNNEI. V lost 3 bases and J 4 bases, leaving 9 bases between the germline ends. The CDR3 spans 13 residues. The CDR3 protein is CASSDLGITEAFF. The CDR3 bases are TGTGCCAGCAGTGACTTAGGGATCACTGAAGCTTTCTTT.

V is TRBV7-9 and J is TRBJ2-1, with TRBD2 identical over 7 bases. CDR3 size: 15 residues. V was pared by 5 bases and J by 9 bases, with 13 bases of the junction left unmatched. Germline CDR1 and CDR2: SEHNR and FQNEAQ (reference sequence). The CDR3 region is CASSTAGLPTGEQFF. Here the CDR3 DNA reads TGTGCCAGCAGCACGGCGGGACTACCCACGGGTGAGCAGTTCTTC.

This clonotype was seen more than once but under ten times. This sequence joins TRBV7-9 and TRBJ2-3, with a tentative D call TRBD2 (6 bases). The germline V gene has CDR1 SEHNR and CDR2 FQNEAQ (reference sequence). Trimming took off 5 bases at V and 2 bases at J, with 17 bases between the two ends. CDR3 length equals 16 residues. In DNA, the CDR3 is TGTGCCAGCAGCGCCCGGGACTTCATAAACACAGATACGCAGTATTTT. Its protein product is CASSARDFINTDTQYF.

This clonotype was recorded at least ten times. V usage is TRBV28 and J usage is TRBJ2-3, with D tentatively TRBD1 (7 bases). Germline V gene lookup returns CDR1 MDHEN and CDR2 SYDVKM. The CDR3 totals 17 residues. The germline V and J ends were trimmed by 1 base and 2 bases, with 16 bases remaining between them. The DNA for the CDR3 is TGTGCCAGCAGTTTATTAGTGGCAGGGGGGCTCACAGATACGCAGTATTTT. Translation: CASSLLVAGGLTDTQYF. Full variable domain (outside the CDR3, taken from reference TRBV28 and TRBJ2-3): DVKVTQSSRYLVKRTGEKVFLECVQDMDHENMFWYRQDPGLGLRLIYFSYDVKMKEKGDIPEGYSVSREKKERFSLILESASTNQTSMYLCASSLLVAGGLTDTQYFGPGTRLTVL.

The rearrangement links TRBV4-1 to TRBJ1-5; D not certain. V lost 1 base and J 0 bases, leaving 7 bases between the germline ends. The CDR3 consists of 15 residues. Germline V gene sequence: CDR1 MGHRA, CDR2 YSYEKL. The CDR3 coding sequence is TGCGCCAGCAGCCAAGGGGCCGTTAGCAATCAGCCCCAGCATTTT. Translated, it gives CASSQGAVSNQPQHF.

The sample holds many counts of this clonotype. V is TRBV12-5 and J is TRBJ2-5; maybe TRBD2 (5 bases). The CDR3 contains 14 residues. The V gene lost 6 bases and the J gene lost 3 bases, with 14 bases spanning the gap. Germline V lookup: CDR1 LGHNT, CDR2 FRNRAP. CDR3 amino acids: CASGRPGSEETQYF. In DNA, the CDR3 is TGTGCTAGTGGACGGCCAGGTAGCGAAGAGACCCAGTACTTC.

Concerning this clonotype itself: The likely explanation is a read error, given a far larger clone one base away. This chain connects TRBV27 to TRBJ2-4; 10 nucleotides match TRBD2. Germline assignment: CDR1 MNHEY and CDR2 SMNVEV (reference sequence). CDR3 size: 15 residues. The CDR3 protein is CASSLLAGASNEQLF. The CDR3 DNA reads as TGTGCCAGCAGTTTGCTAGCGGGGGCCTCTAATGAGCAGCTCTTC.

To note about this clonotype: This could be a read error, since a much larger clone is one nucleotide away. The rearrangement links TRBV2 to TRBJ2-3, with 7 bases matching TRBD2. The CDR3 loop spans 14 amino acids. Germline V gene sequence: CDR1 SNHLY, CDR2 FYNNEI. The V segment lost 4 bases and the J segment 4 bases; nucleotides outside the gene matches: 5. The CDR3 region is CASSGAGTADTQYF. CDR3 bases: TGTGCCAGCAGTGGAGCGGGGACCGCAGATACGCAGTATTTT.

This clonotype came up many times. V and J are TRBV6-5 and TRBJ1-4; possibly TRBD1 for D (5 bases). V was clipped by 0 bases and J by 8 bases, with 13 bases between them. Germline values: CDR1 MNHEY, CDR2 SVGAGI. The CDR3 contains 15 residues. CDR3 loop: CASSYSRELGEKLFF. CDR3 in DNA: TGTGCCAGCAGTTACTCCAGGGAGCTCGGGGAAAAACTGTTTTTT.

This clonotype was seen at least ten times. This sequence joins TRBV5-1 and TRBJ2-1, with D uncertain. CDR3 length: 14 residues. Germline lookup yields CDR1 SGHRS and CDR2 YFSETQ. V was cut by 4 bases and J by 7 bases, with 15 bases left in between. CDR3 nucleotides: TGCGCCAGCAGCCCAGTGGGCACGACAAATGAGCAGTTCTTC. As protein: CASSPVGTTNEQFF.

This clonotype was picked up many times. The J gene is TRBJ1-1, the V gene TRBV20-1; D call uncertain. CDR1 is DFQATT and CDR2 is SNEGSKA in the germline V gene (reference sequence). This CDR3 contains 12 residues. V was clipped by 1 base and J by 4 bases, with 7 bases between them. The CDR3 region is CSARGPITEAFF. The CDR3 bases are TGCAGTGCTAGAGGCCCAATCACTGAAGCTTTCTTT.

This clonotype showed up many times. V usage is TRBV6-5 and J usage is TRBJ1-2, with TRBD1 matching over 7 bases. The CDR3 spans 16 residues. Germline-derived CDR1 and CDR2 are MNHEY and SVGAGI. V lost 1 base and J lost 3; bases outside the gene matches: 8. The CDR3 sequence: CASSYLQPGQHYGYTF. The CDR3 DNA reads TGTGCCAGCAGTTACTTACAGCCGGGACAGCACTATGGCTACACCTTC.

This clonotype was seen repeatedly, ten times or more. The chain combines TRBV11-1 with TRBJ1-1, with 9 nucleotides matching TRBD1. CDR1 is SGHAT, CDR2 FQDESV, per germline (reference sequence). CDR3 length: 13 residues. The junction had 3 bases not matched to a gene; V was cut back by 6 bases and J by 4 bases. CDR3 amino acids: CASRYRGPTEAFF. The CDR3 coding sequence is TGTGCCAGCAGATACAGGGGGCCCACTGAAGCTTTCTTT.

This clonotype has more than one count but fewer than ten. This chain connects TRBV6-1 to TRBJ1-2; the D is unclear. This CDR3 spans 12 amino acids. Germline CDR1 is MNHNS and CDR2 is SASEGT. V was shortened by 8 bases and J by 7 bases, with 14 bases between the two germline ends. DNA of the CDR3: TGTGCCAGCTCGTTGGTGTTGGGTGGCTACACCTTC. This codes for CASSLVLGGYTF.

This clonotype has at least ten counts. The chain recombines TRBV10-3 with TRBJ1-1, with D unresolved. This CDR3 region has 12 residues. CDR1 is ENHRY and CDR2 is SYGVKD in the germline V gene. V was clipped by 4 bases and J by 1 base, with 4 bases between them. CDR3 in DNA: TGTGCCATCAGTGCGAGGAACACTGAAGCTTTCTTT. This translates into CAISARNTEAFF.

This chain joins TRBV5-1 and TRBJ2-6, with TRBD1 matching 9 bases. The CDR3 loop spans 16 amino acids. The germline gives CDR1 SGHRS, CDR2 YFSETQ. V was pared by 4 bases and J by 4 bases, with 6 bases of the junction left unmatched. CDR3 DNA sequence: TGCGCCAGCAGCCTCGGGACAGGGTACGGGGCCAACGTCCTGACTTTC. It is translated as CASSLGTGYGANVLTF.

This clonotype was seen only once. This sequence may be a read error, since a much larger clone differs from it by one base. Here the CDR3 omits its conserved ending phenylalanine or tryptophan, so a read error is the likely source. The chain recombines TRBV29-1 with TRBJ2-1; TRBD1 aligns across 9 bases. This CDR3 spans 18 amino acids. Germline V gene lookup returns CDR1 SQVTM and CDR2 ANQGSEA. Germline trimming cut 3 bases from V and 2 bases from J; bases unmatched to any gene: 14. The CDR3 is CSVEGGPGQGITYNEQFL. The CDR3, as DNA: TGCAGCGTTGAGGGGGGACCGGGACAGGGAATTACCTACAATGAGCAGTTCCTC.

This clonotype was counted a few times. This chain joins TRBV4-1 and TRBJ2-1; 12 bases agree with TRBD2. The trim removed 4 bases at V and 5 bases at J, leaving 3 bases unmatched. There are 15 residues in the CDR3. Germline V gene lookup returns CDR1 MGHRA and CDR2 YSYEKL. CDR3 loop: CASSRGLAGNNEQFF. The CDR3 DNA reads TGCGCCAGCAGCCGTGGACTAGCGGGGAACAATGAGCAGTTCTTC.

This clonotype has a handful of counts. This likely reflects a read error, since a far larger clone is one base away. The chain combines TRBV14 with TRBJ2-3, with 8 bases matching TRBD1. With the DNA end fitting TRBJ2-7 better, the J assignment may be wrong. The germline V gene encodes CDR1 SGHDN and CDR2 FVKESK. The CDR3 has 15 amino acids. The CDR3 nucleotides read TGTGCCAGCAGCCAAGATAGGACAGGGTTCTACGAGCAGTACTTC. Protein product: CASSQDRTGFYEQYF.

This clonotype was recorded many times. The chain links TRBV29-1 to TRBJ1-2; tentatively, D is TRBD1 (5 bases). The CDR3 consists of 13 residues. Germline CDR1 reads SQVTM; CDR2 reads ANQGSEA. The V and J ends lost 0 bases and 3 bases respectively, with 8 bases between them. The DNA for the CDR3 is TGCAGCGTTGAAGACAGGGCTGACTATGGCTACACCTTC. It specifies CSVEDRADYGYTF.